Below, 10 T cell receptor beta chains from the same sample are listed, as sequenced in a study of blood T cell repertoires in COVID-19. Clones were read by immunoSEQ multiplex PCR, and TCRdb kept only the in-frame ones, dropping some. The sample yields 200,000 to 250,000 clones, 80% to 90% seen once. The material sequenced was PBMCs or T cells enriched from blood (not recorded which). All receptors come from a woman in her 40s with acute COVID-19.

This clone came up a few times. J is TRBJ2-5 and V is TRBV6-1, with D possibly TRBD1 on 5 matching bases. Germline-derived CDR1 and CDR2 are MNHNS and SASEGT. The CDR3 covers 13 residues. The ends were cut back, 1 base at V and 7 bases at J, with 10 bases in the middle. The CDR3 loop reads CASSEEVGVTQYF. CDR3 coding DNA: TGTGCCAGCAGTGAAGAGGTAGGGGTGACCCAGTACTTC.

This sequence joins TRBV28 and TRBJ1-2, with D possibly matching TRBD1 (6 bases). The CDR3 has 13 amino acids. Germline V lookup: CDR1 MDHEN, CDR2 SYDVKM. V was trimmed by 6 bases and J by 5 bases, leaving 13 bases between them. The CDR3 loop reads CASRPDSSYGYTF. Written as DNA, the CDR3 is TGTGCCAGCAGACCGGACAGCTCTTATGGCTACACCTTC.

About this clone itself: At the DNA level, this CDR3 is encoded by other sequences in the same sample as well. V and J are TRBV11-2 and TRBJ2-5; 8 bases align to TRBD1. Germline trimming cut 1 base from V and 5 bases from J; bases unmatched to any gene: 6. The CDR3 is made up of 15 amino acids. Germline V lookup: CDR1 SGHAT, CDR2 FQNNGV. CDR3 coding DNA: TGTGCCAGCAGCTTAGGTCAGGGGGCCGGGGAGACCCAGTACTTC. It codes for CASSLGQGAGETQYF.

In this sample, this clone turned up once. J is TRBJ1-2 and V is TRBV18; the D is unclear. This CDR3 region has 13 residues. The germline V gene has CDR1 KGHSH and CDR2 LQKENI. Trimming removed 0 bases from V and 8 bases from J, with 10 bases in between. The CDR3 sequence: CASSPPPAVGYTF. The CDR3 DNA sequence: TGTGCCAGCTCACCACCCCCGGCGGTAGGCTACACCTTC.

The CDR3 loop is CASSEYGLNNEQFF. The DNA of the CDR3 is TGTGCCAGCAGTGAATACGGACTTAACAATGAGCAGTTCTTC. V usage is TRBV2 and J usage is TRBJ2-1; D may be TRBD2 (5 bases). V dropped 2 bases and J dropped 5 bases, with 10 bases sitting between them. CDR1 and CDR2 from the germline V gene are SNHLY and FYNNEI. The CDR3 is made up of 14 amino acids.

V usage is TRBV6-5 and J usage is TRBJ1-5; D gene unclear. V lost 6 bases and J 3 bases, leaving 9 bases between the germline ends. This CDR3 region has 13 residues. Germline V gene data show CDR1 as MNHEY and CDR2 as SVGAGI. The CDR3, as DNA: TGTGCCAGCAGCATGGGCCCCAATCAGCCCCAGCATTTT. As protein: CASSMGPNQPQHF.

The rearrangement joins TRBV7-2 to TRBJ2-5, with 9 bases fitting TRBD1. The CDR3 is 15 amino acids. CDR1 is SGHTA, CDR2 FQGNSA, per germline. After removal of 3 bases from V and 5 bases from J, the junction contained 7 bases not matched to a gene. The CDR3 is CASSFNRGLEETQYF. The CDR3 nucleotides read TGTGCCAGCAGCTTCAACAGGGGGCTGGAGGAGACCCAGTACTTC. Filled out from reference TRBV7-2 and TRBJ2-5, the complete variable domain reads GAGVSQSPSNKVTEKGKDVELRCDPISGHTALYWYRQSLGQGLEFLIYFQGNSAPDKSGLPSDRFSAERTGGSVSTLTIQRTQQEDSAVYLCASSFNRGLEETQYFGPGTRLLVL.

V is TRBV28 and J is TRBJ2-2, with 13 nucleotides matching TRBD2. This CDR3 has 15 amino acids. Germline V gene sequence: CDR1 MDHEN, CDR2 SYDVKM. Trimming at V came to 6 bases and at J to 12 bases, leaving 10 bases not matched to a gene. The CDR3 sequence is CASRFPGLAGQKLFF. The CDR3, as DNA: TGTGCCAGCAGGTTTCCGGGACTAGCGGGACAGAAGCTGTTTTTT.

The V call is TRBV19, the J call TRBJ1-5; TRBD1 matches 9 bases. The CDR3 totals 16 residues. Germline trimming cut 3 bases from V and 4 bases from J; bases unmatched to any gene: 7. CDR1 is LNHDA, CDR2 SQIVND, per germline (reference sequence). In nucleotides, the CDR3 is TGTGCCAGTAGTATCCTCGGGACAGGGCTAAATCAGCCCCAGCATTTT. Translating gives CASSILGTGLNQPQHF.

J is TRBJ2-7 and V is TRBV5-6; TRBD1 aligns across 10 bases. The length of the CDR3 is 13 residues. Germline CDR1 is SGHDT and CDR2 is YYEEEE. V was clipped by 4 bases and J by 2 bases; unmatched bases: 0. CDR3 in amino acids: CASSGQGAYEQYF. In DNA form, the CDR3 reads TGTGCCAGCAGCGGACAGGGGGCCTACGAGCAGTACTTC.